This T cell receptor (beta chain) stems from a study of post-analysis software for immune sequencing data. About the study: The cohort encompassed relapsing-remitting, secondary progressive and progressive-relapsing multiple sclerosis disease courses. Study-wide points: Multiple sclerosis patients had significantly lower normalized Chao1 diversity than controls. When the samples were clustered directly with F measure, those that had been prepared in the same batch showed strong co-clustering. Comparison of patients with controls showed a handful of TRBV segments more frequent in patients, TRBV5-6, TRBV5-1 and TRBV20-1 among them.

Unique molecular identifiers were built into the TCR beta cDNA libraries. TCRdb analysed the PCR reads with MiXCR anew, one entry per CDR3 protein. Among approximately 690,000 distinct CDR3 sequences listed, around 64% were seen once. About this clonotype: Its target is not known.

Germline CDR1 MDHEN, CDR2 SYDVKM. There are 13 residues in the CDR3. The junction had 2 bases not matched to a gene; V was cut back by 4 bases and J by 4 bases. The TCR comes from a girl aged 2 to 10 with multiple sclerosis. The chain combines TRBV28 with TRBJ2-7; 9 nucleotides align to TRBD2. The material sequenced was blood. The CDR3 loop is CASSSTSGYEQYF. CDR3 nucleotide sequence: TGTGCCAGCAGTTCGACTAGCGGATACGAGCAGTACTTC.